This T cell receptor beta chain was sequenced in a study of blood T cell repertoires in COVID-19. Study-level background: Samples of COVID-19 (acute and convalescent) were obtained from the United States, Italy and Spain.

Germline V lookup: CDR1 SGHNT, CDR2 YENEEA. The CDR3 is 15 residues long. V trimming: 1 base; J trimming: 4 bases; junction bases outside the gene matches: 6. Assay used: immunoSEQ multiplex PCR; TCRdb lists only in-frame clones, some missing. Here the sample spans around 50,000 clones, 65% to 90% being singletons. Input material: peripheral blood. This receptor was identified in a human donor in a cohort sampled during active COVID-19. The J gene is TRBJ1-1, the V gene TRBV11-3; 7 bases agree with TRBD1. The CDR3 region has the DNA TGTGCCAGCAGCTTAGTGGCCAGGGGGACCACTGAAGCTTTCTTT. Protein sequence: CASSLVARGTTEAFF.